This is a list of T cell receptor beta chains from one sample in a study of CD8+CD57+ T cells in acquired aplastic anemia. TCRdb re-derived calls from the reads in MiXCR, one entry per CDR3 protein. The sample has 310,000 or so distinct CDR3 sequences, approximately 60% seen once; the top ten hold roughly 1.2%. The sample consisted of sorted CD4+, CD8+, or CD8+CD57+ T cells (not recorded which) from PBMCs. The receptors derive from a human donor with aplastic anemia. Each CDR3 is given with its conserved first and last residue. A D gene is named only where the DNA matches it firmly. Some rows mark clone size as missing; the rest say once, few, many or name a class of expanded clone.

J gene: TRBJ2-1; D gene: TRBD1; clone size: -; V gene: TRBV10-3; CDR3 DNA: TGTGCCATCAGTGAAACACGAACGGGACAGGGTGCTAATGAGCAGTTCTTC; CDR3 protein: CAISETRTGQGANEQFF
J gene: TRBJ2-3; D gene: TRBD1; clone size: -; V gene: TRBV15; CDR3 DNA: TGTGCCACCAGCAGAGATCCCAGGGGGAGCACAGATACGCAGTATTTT; CDR3 protein: CATSRDPRGSTDTQYF
J gene: TRBJ1-5; D gene: -; clone size: -; V gene: TRBV2; CDR3 DNA: TGTGCCAGCATGAGTAGAGGGGTTCAGCCCCAGCATTTT; CDR3 protein: CASMSRGVQPQHF
J gene: TRBJ2-1; D gene: TRBD2; clone size: -; V gene: TRBV29-1; CDR3 DNA: TGCAGCGTTGTAGCGGGGGGGCTAAGTGAGCAGTTCTTC; CDR3 protein: CSVVAGGLSEQFF
J gene: TRBJ1-5; D gene: -; clone size: -; V gene: TRBV2; CDR3 DNA: TGTGCCAGCAGGACTGCGATCAATCAGCCCCAGCATTTT; CDR3 protein: CASRTAINQPQHF
J gene: TRBJ2-7; D gene: -; clone size: many; V gene: TRBV2; CDR3 DNA: TGTGCCAGCGCAGGGAAAGAGGGATACGAGCAGTACTTC; CDR3 protein: CASAGKEGYEQYF
J gene: TRBJ1-1; D gene: TRBD1; clone size: -; V gene: TRBV25-1; CDR3 DNA: TGTGCCAGCAGTGAACCGGGACAGGCGAACACTGAAGCTTTCTTT; CDR3 protein: CASSEPGQANTEAFF
J gene: TRBJ2-6; D gene: -; clone size: few; V gene: TRBV7-3; CDR3 DNA: TGTGCCAGCAGCTCCGCTACGACAGTCTTTGGGGCCAACGTCCTGACTTTC; CDR3 protein: CASSSATTVFGANVLTF
J gene: TRBJ1-1; D gene: TRBD1; clone size: -; V gene: TRBV29-1; CDR3 DNA: TGCAGCGTTGTTCAGGGGGGAACTGAAGCTTTCTTT; CDR3 protein: CSVVQGGTEAFF
J gene: TRBJ2-3; D gene: TRBD1; clone size: -; V gene: TRBV5-5; CDR3 DNA: TGTGCCAGCAGCTTGGCCCTGGGACAGTCCGTCGCAGATACGCAGTATTTT; CDR3 protein: CASSLALGQSVADTQYF
J gene: TRBJ2-5; D gene: -; clone size: -; V gene: TRBV9; CDR3 DNA: TGTGCCAGCAGCGTAGAGGGGTTACAAGAGACCCAGTACTTC; CDR3 protein: CASSVEGLQETQYF
J gene: TRBJ2-7; D gene: -; clone size: many; V gene: TRBV6-5; CDR3 DNA: TGTGCCAGCAGTTATGGCCAGGGTAGCGAGCAGTACTTC; CDR3 protein: CASSYGQGSEQYF
J gene: TRBJ2-6; D gene: -; clone size: -; V gene: TRBV5-1; CDR3 DNA: TGCGCCAGCAGCTTCCAGGCGGTCTCTGGGGCCAACGTCCTGACTTTC; CDR3 protein: CASSFQAVSGANVLTF
J gene: TRBJ2-7; D gene: TRBD2; clone size: -; V gene: TRBV7-8; CDR3 DNA: TGTGCCAGCAGCTTAGTATGGGCGGGGGGCCAGTACGAGCAGTACTTC; CDR3 protein: CASSLVWAGGQYEQYF
J gene: TRBJ2-5; D gene: -; clone size: many; V gene: TRBV7-9; CDR3 DNA: TGTGCCAGCAGCCCTAGGATGGGGCAGGGACATGAGACCCAGTACTTC; CDR3 protein: CASSPRMGQGHETQYF
J gene: TRBJ2-3; D gene: TRBD1; clone size: few; V gene: TRBV24-1; CDR3 DNA: TGTGCCACCAGTGATTGGACAGGGGGCGGTGAGCAGTATTTT; CDR3 protein: CATSDWTGGGEQYF
J gene: TRBJ1-2; D gene: TRBD1; clone size: -; V gene: TRBV5-6; CDR3 DNA: TGTGCCAGCAACCAGGGGGCGGAGAGTGGCTACACCTTC; CDR3 protein: CASNQGAESGYTF
J gene: TRBJ2-2; D gene: TRBD1; clone size: -; V gene: TRBV9; CDR3 DNA: TGTGCCAGCAGCGCCCCCGAGACAGGGTCGGACACCGGGGAGCTGTTTTTT; CDR3 protein: CASSAPETGSDTGELFF
J gene: TRBJ2-7; D gene: TRBD2; clone size: many; V gene: TRBV27; CDR3 DNA: TGTGCCAGCATGGTAGCGACTAGCGCCTACGAGCAGTACTTC; CDR3 protein: CASMVATSAYEQYF
J gene: TRBJ2-1; D gene: -; clone size: -; V gene: TRBV15; CDR3 DNA: TGTGCCACCAGCAGAGGAGGCCGGCTCCAGTATAATGAGCAGTTCTTC; CDR3 protein: CATSRGGRLQYNEQFF
J gene: TRBJ2-2; D gene: -; clone size: many; V gene: TRBV6-1; CDR3 DNA: TGTGCCAGCAGTGAATGGGGCAGGGTACGAGGAACCGGGGAGCTGTTTTTT; CDR3 protein: CASSEWGRVRGTGELFF
J gene: TRBJ1-1; D gene: -; clone size: many; V gene: TRBV7-9; CDR3 DNA: TGTGCCAGCATACCATTTCAGGGCGTGAACACTGAAGCTTTCTTT; CDR3 protein: CASIPFQGVNTEAFF
J gene: TRBJ2-7; D gene: -; clone size: many; V gene: TRBV6-5; CDR3 DNA: TGTGCCAGCAGTTACTCGAGGGCTAGGGGGAACTACGAGCAGTACTTC; CDR3 protein: CASSYSRARGNYEQYF
J gene: TRBJ1-3; D gene: -; clone size: -; V gene: TRBV5-1; CDR3 DNA: TGCGCCAGCACCAACCCCTCAGGGCCTGGAAACACCATATATTTT; CDR3 protein: CASTNPSGPGNTIYF
J gene: TRBJ2-1; D gene: TRBD1; clone size: -; V gene: TRBV6-6; CDR3 DNA: TGTGCCAGCAGTTACTCGGGGAGTGGGACAGGGCTAAATGAGCAGCTCTTC; CDR3 protein: CASSYSGSGTGLNEQLF
J gene: TRBJ2-7; D gene: -; clone size: -; V gene: TRBV7-2; CDR3 DNA: TGTGCCAGCAGCTTAGCGAAAGGACGTTTCTCCTACGAGCAGTACTTC; CDR3 protein: CASSLAKGRFSYEQYF
J gene: TRBJ2-3; D gene: -; clone size: many; V gene: TRBV9; CDR3 DNA: TGTGCCAGCAGCGCAGCCCTAAGAGATACGCAGTATTTT; CDR3 protein: CASSAALRDTQYF
J gene: TRBJ2-2; D gene: -; clone size: -; V gene: TRBV9; CDR3 DNA: TGTGCCAGCAGCGTAGGCACAAACACCGGGGGGCTGTTTTTT; CDR3 protein: CASSVGTNTGGLFF
J gene: TRBJ2-3; D gene: -; clone size: -; V gene: TRBV19; CDR3 DNA: TGTGCCAGTAGCCCAATCGTCGGCACAGATACGCAGTATTTT; CDR3 protein: CASSPIVGTDTQYF
J gene: TRBJ2-2; D gene: -; clone size: many; V gene: TRBV5-1; CDR3 DNA: TGCGCCAGCAGCTTGCCCAGACAGACGAACACCGGGGAGCTGTTTTTT; CDR3 protein: CASSLPRQTNTGELFF
J gene: TRBJ2-5; D gene: TRBD1; clone size: -; V gene: TRBV9; CDR3 DNA: TGTGCCAGCAGCGTAGGACAGGGGTATCGAGAGACCCAGTACTTC; CDR3 protein: CASSVGQGYRETQYF
J gene: TRBJ2-7; D gene: -; clone size: -; V gene: TRBV20-1; CDR3 DNA: TGCAGTGCTAGACCTAACTACGAGCAGTACTTC; CDR3 protein: CSARPNYEQYF
J gene: TRBJ1-1; D gene: -; clone size: few; V gene: TRBV2; CDR3 DNA: TGTGCCAGCGGTACAGTTCGACACATGAACACTGAAGCTTTCTTT; CDR3 protein: CASGTVRHMNTEAFF
J gene: TRBJ2-7; D gene: -; clone size: -; V gene: TRBV20-1; CDR3 DNA: TGCAGTGCCGCTTTAATCTACGAGCAGTACTTC; CDR3 protein: CSAALIYEQYF
J gene: TRBJ2-2; D gene: -; clone size: -; V gene: TRBV20-1; CDR3 DNA: TGCAGTGCCTTAAGGGACACCGGGGAGCTGTTTTTT; CDR3 protein: CSALRDTGELFF
J gene: TRBJ1-5; D gene: -; clone size: many; V gene: TRBV6-1; CDR3 DNA: TGTGCCAGCAGGGTGGCCGCGACTTTACTAGTATCCAATCAGCCCCAGCATTTT; CDR3 protein: CASRVAATLLVSNQPQHF
J gene: TRBJ2-7; D gene: -; clone size: -; V gene: TRBV7-9; CDR3 DNA: TGTGCCAGCAGCCGACCTCGGTTGTCCTACGAGCAGTACTTC; CDR3 protein: CASSRPRLSYEQYF
J gene: TRBJ2-2; D gene: TRBD1; clone size: few; V gene: TRBV27; CDR3 DNA: TGTGCCAGCAGTTTCCCGACAGGGGGCGATTTGACCGGGGAGCTGTTTTTT; CDR3 protein: CASSFPTGGDLTGELFF
J gene: TRBJ2-5; D gene: TRBD1; clone size: many; V gene: TRBV29-1; CDR3 DNA: TGCAGCGTTGAACCCGACAGGGGGCGGTCAGAGACCCAGTACTTC; CDR3 protein: CSVEPDRGRSETQYF
J gene: TRBJ2-3; D gene: -; clone size: many; V gene: TRBV5-1; CDR3 DNA: TGCGCCAGCAGCTTGGGATCCAGCAGGGGCACAGATACGCAGTATTTT; CDR3 protein: CASSLGSSRGTDTQYF
J gene: TRBJ1-1; D gene: TRBD1; clone size: -; V gene: TRBV4-2; CDR3 DNA: TGTGCCAGCAGTCGTGGACAGGAATCCTTAGTTGCGAACACTGAAGCTTTCTTT; CDR3 protein: CASSRGQESLVANTEAFF
J gene: TRBJ2-7; D gene: -; clone size: many; V gene: TRBV5-4; CDR3 DNA: TGTGCCAGCAGCTTGGCCGGGGCGGGACCGACCTACGAGCAGTACTTC; CDR3 protein: CASSLAGAGPTYEQYF